One sample yielded the 14 T cell receptor beta chains listed below, sequenced in a study of Ad26.COV2.S vaccination and SARS-CoV-2 variants. Regarding treatment: some 19 received Ad26.COV2.S at low or high dose, single or two shots; about 5 received placebo; per-sample allocation not given. Samples came from day 63 after the first vaccine or placebo injection. Sequencing was performed with immunoSEQ multiplex PCR; in TCRdb, only in-frame clones are kept and a portion is missing. This sample has hundreds of thousands of clones; around 89% occur once, and the top ten carry about 4.6%. The sequenced sample was peripheral blood, obtained in a trial of Ad26.COV2.S vaccine versus placebo. Receptors were obtained from a person between 18 and 59 years old who received the Ad26.COV2.S COVID-19 vaccine or a placebo.

This chain joins TRBV30 and TRBJ2-6; the D is unclear. There are 17 residues in the CDR3. V gave up 0 bases and J gave up 4 bases, with 16 bases separating them. Germline loops: CDR1 GTSNPN, CDR2 SVGIG (reference sequence). The CDR3 loop is CAWSVGGWTTGANVLTF. For the CDR3, the DNA is TGTGCCTGGAGTGTAGGTGGGTGGACGACCGGGGCCAACGTCCTGACTTTC.

This clone was counted only a few times. The chain carries TRBV28 and TRBJ1-4, with 9 bases matching TRBD1. CDR3 length: 15 amino acids. V was clipped by 5 bases and J by 7 bases; unmatched bases: 8. Germline CDR1 is MDHEN and CDR2 is SYDVKM. The CDR3: CASSRTGTGIEKLFF. Here the CDR3 DNA reads TGTGCCAGCAGTCGTACCGGGACAGGGATTGAAAAACTGTTTTTT.

The V gene is TRBV27, the J gene TRBJ2-1; weak D call: TRBD1 (5 bases). Looked up from germline, CDR1 is MNHEY and CDR2 is SMNVEV (reference sequence). The CDR3 spans 15 residues. The germline V and J ends were trimmed by 2 bases and 5 bases, with 13 bases remaining between them. CDR3 nucleotides: TGTGCCAGCAGTTTAGAGTTCGTAGGGGACAATGAGCAGTTCTTC. This translates into CASSLEFVGDNEQFF.

This rearrangement joins TRBV30 to TRBJ1-5, with TRBD1 matching 12 bases. The germline CDR1 and CDR2 sequences are GTSNPN and SVGIG (reference sequence). This CDR3 has 16 residues. V dropped 5 bases and J dropped 5; count of bases not matched to a gene: 10. For the CDR3, the DNA is TGTGCCTGGTCTACCGGGACAGGGGGCGCGGATCAGCCCCAGCATTTT. It translates to CAWSTGTGGADQPQHF.

The chain couples TRBV7-3 to TRBJ1-1, with D unclear. The V and J ends lost 5 bases and 9 bases respectively, with 22 bases between them. This CDR3 contains 15 residues. The germline V gene encodes CDR1 SGHTA and CDR2 FQGTGA. The CDR3: CASSQYTVPLFQAFF. The CDR3 nucleotides read TGTGCCAGCAGCCAATATACGGTGCCTCTTTTTCAAGCTTTCTTT.

This rearrangement joins TRBV28 to TRBJ1-2, with unresolved D. Germline values: CDR1 MDHEN, CDR2 SYDVKM. There are 13 residues in the CDR3. Trimming shortened V by 3 bases and J by 5 bases, and 10 bases separated the two germline ends. The CDR3 bases are TGTGCCAGCAGTTTCGTCCTCACTTATGGCTACACCTTC. Protein sequence: CASSFVLTYGYTF.

This chain links TRBV2 with TRBJ1-5, with 7 bases fitting TRBD1. The junction had 11 bases not matched to a gene; V was cut back by 6 bases and J by 0 bases. This CDR3 spans 17 amino acids. CDR1 and CDR2 from the germline V gene are SNHLY and FYNNEI. The CDR3 is CASRLGTAIDSNQPQHF. The CDR3 region has the DNA TGTGCCAGCAGATTAGGGACAGCCATTGATAGCAATCAGCCCCAGCATTTT.

The genes are TRBV18 and TRBJ1-4; TRBD1 might be the D (6 bases). The germline V gene has CDR1 KGHSH and CDR2 LQKENI. This CDR3 has 15 residues. V lost 5 bases to trimming and J lost 4 bases, with 14 bases between them. The CDR3 spells CASSSDRTLNEKLFF. The CDR3 DNA follows: TGTGCCAGCTCATCGGACAGAACTCTTAATGAAAAACTGTTTTTT.

This rearrangement joins TRBV3-1 (or the pseudogene TRBV3-2) to TRBJ1-3; D call uncertain. There are 16 residues in the CDR3. Germline-derived CDR1 and CDR2 are LGHDT and YNNKEL (reference sequence). Deletions cut 1 base from V and 0 bases from J, with 10 bases between. The CDR3 sequence is CASSQVRRNSGNTIYF. Here the CDR3 DNA reads TGTGCCAGCAGCCAAGTTCGCCGGAACTCTGGAAACACCATATATTTT.

The rearrangement uses TRBV9 and TRBJ2-2; TRBD1 is a possible D gene (6 bases). The germline gives CDR1 SGDLS, CDR2 YYNGEE. V was clipped by 3 bases and J by 1 base, with 10 bases between them. There are 15 residues in the CDR3. The CDR3 DNA reads TGTGCCAGCAGCGCACGGACAGTGAACACCGGGGAGCTGTTTTTT. Amino acid sequence: CASSARTVNTGELFF.

The V gene is TRBV6-5, the J gene TRBJ1-5, with D tentatively TRBD1 (5 bases). Germline CDR1 is MNHEY and CDR2 is SVGAGI. V was shortened by 7 bases and J by 6 bases, with 16 bases between the two germline ends. This CDR3 spans 14 amino acids. The CDR3 region has the DNA TGTGCCAGCAAGATGGGAGGCAGGGCTCAGCCCCAGCATTTT. Amino acid sequence: CASKMGGRAQPQHF.

This rearrangement joins TRBV7-9 to TRBJ2-5; D may be TRBD2 (5 bases). The CDR3 loop spans 14 amino acids. Germline CDR1 is SEHNR and CDR2 is FQNEAQ (reference sequence). V was cut by 1 base and J by 5 bases, with 11 bases left in between. In DNA, the CDR3 is TGTGCCAGCAGCTTAGAGCGAGGGCGGGAGACCCAGTACTTC. Translating gives CASSLERGRETQYF. Full variable domain (outside the CDR3, taken from reference TRBV7-9 and TRBJ2-5): DTGVSQNPRHKITKRGQNVTFRCDPISEHNRLYWYRQTLGQGPEFLTYFQNEAQLEKSRLLSDRFSAERPKGSFSTLEIQRTEQGDSAMYLCASSLERGRETQYFGPGTRLLVL.

V is TRBV5-1 and J is TRBJ1-1; possibly TRBD1 for D (5 bases). Per germline, CDR1 SGHRS and CDR2 YFSETQ. The CDR3 consists of 13 residues. Trimming shortened V by 0 bases and J by 6 bases, and 9 bases separated the two germline ends. This CDR3 reads CASSLAQGPEAFF. DNA for the CDR3: TGCGCCAGCAGCTTGGCGCAGGGCCCTGAAGCTTTCTTT.

The CDR3 loop is CASRRKNTGELFF. The DNA of the CDR3 is TGTGCCAGCAGGAGAAAGAACACCGGGGAGCTGTTTTTT. This chain connects TRBV12-3 or TRBV12-4 to TRBJ2-2; D call uncertain. CDR3 length equals 13 residues. V was cut by 6 bases and J by 1 base, with 6 bases left in between.